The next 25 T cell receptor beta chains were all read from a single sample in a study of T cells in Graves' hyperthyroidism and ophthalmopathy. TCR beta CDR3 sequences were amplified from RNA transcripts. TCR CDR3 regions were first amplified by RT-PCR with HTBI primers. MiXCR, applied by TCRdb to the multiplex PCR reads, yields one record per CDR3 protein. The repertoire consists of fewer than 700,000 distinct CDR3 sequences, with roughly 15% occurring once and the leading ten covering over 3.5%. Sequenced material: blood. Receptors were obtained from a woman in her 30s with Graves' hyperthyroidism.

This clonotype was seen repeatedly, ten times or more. The CDR3 sequence: CASDRESQFF. DNA of the CDR3: TGTGCCAGCGACCGGGAGAGTCAGTTCTTC. This chain links TRBV2 with TRBJ2-1, with a possible D match to TRBD2 (6 bases). Germline CDR1 SNHLY, CDR2 FYNNEI. The CDR3 runs to 10 residues. Trimming pared 8 bases from V and 13 bases from J, leaving 12 bases between.

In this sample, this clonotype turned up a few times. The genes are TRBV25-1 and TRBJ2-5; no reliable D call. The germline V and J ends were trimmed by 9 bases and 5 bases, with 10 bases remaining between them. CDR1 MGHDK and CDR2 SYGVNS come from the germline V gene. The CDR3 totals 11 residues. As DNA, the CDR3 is TGTGCCAGTGCGGTAGGGGAGACCCAGTACTTC. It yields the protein CASAVGETQYF.

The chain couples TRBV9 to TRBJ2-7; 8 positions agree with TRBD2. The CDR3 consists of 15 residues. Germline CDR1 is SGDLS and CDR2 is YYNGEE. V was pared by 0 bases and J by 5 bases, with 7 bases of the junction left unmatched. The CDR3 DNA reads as TGTGCCAGCAGCGTAGGGTCGGGAGGGGGTCACGAGCAGTACTTC. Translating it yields CASSVGSGGGHEQYF.

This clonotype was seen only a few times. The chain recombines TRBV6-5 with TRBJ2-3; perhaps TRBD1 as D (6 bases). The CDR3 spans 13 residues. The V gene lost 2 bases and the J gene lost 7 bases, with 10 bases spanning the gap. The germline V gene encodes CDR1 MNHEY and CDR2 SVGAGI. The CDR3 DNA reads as TGTGCCAGCAGTTACGGACAGCAAAATACGCAGTATTTT. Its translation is CASSYGQQNTQYF.

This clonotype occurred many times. CDR3 residues: CASNRWVESPLHF. Here the CDR3 DNA reads TGTGCCAGCAACCGATGGGTGGAATCACCCCTCCACTTT. V gene TRBV28 combines with J gene TRBJ1-6; no reliable D call. This CDR3 contains 13 residues. Germline lookup yields CDR1 MDHEN and CDR2 SYDVKM. Trimming removed 7 bases at V and 10 bases at J, with 14 bases between.

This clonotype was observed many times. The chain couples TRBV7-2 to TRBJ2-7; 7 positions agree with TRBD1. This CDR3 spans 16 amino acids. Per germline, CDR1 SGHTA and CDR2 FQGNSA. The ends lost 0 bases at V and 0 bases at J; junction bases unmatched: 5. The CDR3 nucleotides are TGTGCCAGCAGCTTAGCGATAACAGGGGCCTCCTACGAGCAGTACTTC. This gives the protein CASSLAITGASYEQYF.

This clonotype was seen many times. DNA for the CDR3: TGTGCCATCAGTGACCCCTTGGGACTAGCGGGAGGGTACAATGAGCAGTTCTTC. Translating it yields CAISDPLGLAGGYNEQFF. The chain uses TRBV10-3 and TRBJ2-1; 16 nucleotides line up with TRBD2. This CDR3 comprises 18 residues. V was clipped by 3 bases and J by 4 bases; unmatched bases: 6. The V gene's germline CDR1 is ENHRY and CDR2 SYGVKD.

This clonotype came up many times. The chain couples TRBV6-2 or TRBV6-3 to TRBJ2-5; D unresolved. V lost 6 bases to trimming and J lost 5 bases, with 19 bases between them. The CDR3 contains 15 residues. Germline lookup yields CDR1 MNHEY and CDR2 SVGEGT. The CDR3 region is CASSTPLEIQETQYF. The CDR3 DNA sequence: TGTGCCAGCAGCACCCCGCTAGAGATACAGGAGACCCAGTACTTC.

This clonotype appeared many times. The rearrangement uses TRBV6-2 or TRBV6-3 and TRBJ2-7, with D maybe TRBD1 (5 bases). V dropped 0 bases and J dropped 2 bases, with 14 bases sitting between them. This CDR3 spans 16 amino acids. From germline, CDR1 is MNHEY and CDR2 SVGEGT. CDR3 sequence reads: CASSYSVRLRAYEQYF. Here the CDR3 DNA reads TGTGCCAGCAGTTACTCGGTCCGTCTCAGGGCCTACGAGCAGTACTTC.

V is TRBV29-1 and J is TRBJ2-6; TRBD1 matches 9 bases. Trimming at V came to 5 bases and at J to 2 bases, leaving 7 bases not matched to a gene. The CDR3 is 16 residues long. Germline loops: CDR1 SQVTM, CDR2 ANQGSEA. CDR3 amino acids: CSVWGGQGTGANVLTF. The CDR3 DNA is TGCAGCGTTTGGGGGGGACAGGGAACTGGGGCCAACGTCCTGACTTTC.

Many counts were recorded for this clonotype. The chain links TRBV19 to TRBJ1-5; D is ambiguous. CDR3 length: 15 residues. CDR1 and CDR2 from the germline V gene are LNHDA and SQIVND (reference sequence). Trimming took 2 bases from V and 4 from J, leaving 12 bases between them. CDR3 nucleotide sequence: TGTGCCAGTAGTATATCTACGGCGTTTAATCAGCCCCAGCATTTT. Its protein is CASSISTAFNQPQHF.

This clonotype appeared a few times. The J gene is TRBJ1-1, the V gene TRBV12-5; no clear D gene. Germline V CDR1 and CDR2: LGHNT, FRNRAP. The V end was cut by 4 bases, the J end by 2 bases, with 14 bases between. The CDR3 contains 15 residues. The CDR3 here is CASGSMVGRNTEAFF. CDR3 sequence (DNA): TGTGCTAGTGGTTCCATGGTGGGGAGAAACACTGAAGCTTTCTTT.

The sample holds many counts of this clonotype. The CDR3 region is CSADEFTDTQYF. The CDR3 coding sequence is TGCAGTGCTGACGAGTTCACAGATACGCAGTATTTT. This chain links TRBV20-1 with TRBJ2-3; D gene uncertain. Germline CDR1 and CDR2: DFQATT and SNEGSKA (reference sequence). The germline V and J ends were trimmed by 5 bases and 2 bases, with 8 bases remaining between them. The CDR3 length is 12 residues.

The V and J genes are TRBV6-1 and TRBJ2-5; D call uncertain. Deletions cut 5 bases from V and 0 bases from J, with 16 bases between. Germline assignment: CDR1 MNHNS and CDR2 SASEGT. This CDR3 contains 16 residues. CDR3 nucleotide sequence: TGTGCCAGCAGTCACCGTGGCTCCAGTTACCAAGAGACCCAGTACTTC. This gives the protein CASSHRGSSYQETQYF.

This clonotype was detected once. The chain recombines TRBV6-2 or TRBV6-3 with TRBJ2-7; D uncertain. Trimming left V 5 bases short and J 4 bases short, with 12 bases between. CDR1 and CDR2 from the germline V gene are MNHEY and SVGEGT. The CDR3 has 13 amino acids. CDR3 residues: CASSTTASYEQYF. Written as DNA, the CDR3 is TGTGCCAGCAGTACAACGGCCTCGTACGAGCAGTACTTC.

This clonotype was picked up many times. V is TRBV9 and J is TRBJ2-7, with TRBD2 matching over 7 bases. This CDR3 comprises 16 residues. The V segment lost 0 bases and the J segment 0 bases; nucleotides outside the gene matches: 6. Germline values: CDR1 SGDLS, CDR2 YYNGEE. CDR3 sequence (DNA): TGTGCCAGCAGCGTAGCTAGCGGAACCCTCTCCTACGAGCAGTACTTC. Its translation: CASSVASGTLSYEQYF.

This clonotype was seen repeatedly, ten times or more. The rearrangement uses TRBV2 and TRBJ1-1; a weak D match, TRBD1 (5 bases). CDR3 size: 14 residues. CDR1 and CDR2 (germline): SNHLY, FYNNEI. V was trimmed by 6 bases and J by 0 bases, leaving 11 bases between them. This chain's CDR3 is CASSERGLNTEAFF. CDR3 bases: TGTGCCAGCAGCGAACGGGGCTTGAACACTGAAGCTTTCTTT.

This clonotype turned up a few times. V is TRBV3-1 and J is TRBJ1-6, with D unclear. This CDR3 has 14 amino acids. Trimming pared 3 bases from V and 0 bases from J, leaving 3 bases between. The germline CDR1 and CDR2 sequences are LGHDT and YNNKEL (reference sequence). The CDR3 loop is CASSHGSYNSPLHF. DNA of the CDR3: TGTGCCAGCAGCCACGGCTCCTATAATTCACCCCTCCACTTT.

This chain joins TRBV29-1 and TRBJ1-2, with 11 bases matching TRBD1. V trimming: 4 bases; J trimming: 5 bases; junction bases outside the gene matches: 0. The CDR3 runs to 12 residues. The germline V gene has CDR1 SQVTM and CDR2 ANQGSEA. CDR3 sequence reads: CSVGDRGYGYTF. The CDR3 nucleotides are TGCAGCGTTGGGGACAGGGGGTATGGCTACACCTTC.

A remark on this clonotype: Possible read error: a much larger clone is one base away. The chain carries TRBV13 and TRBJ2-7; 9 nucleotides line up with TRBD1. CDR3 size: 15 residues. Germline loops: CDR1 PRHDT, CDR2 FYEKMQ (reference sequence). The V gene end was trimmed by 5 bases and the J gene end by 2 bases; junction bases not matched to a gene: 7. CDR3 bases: TGTGCCAGCAGCACGCCGGGACAGGGCGCCTACGAGCAGTACTTC. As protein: CASSTPGQGAYEQYF.

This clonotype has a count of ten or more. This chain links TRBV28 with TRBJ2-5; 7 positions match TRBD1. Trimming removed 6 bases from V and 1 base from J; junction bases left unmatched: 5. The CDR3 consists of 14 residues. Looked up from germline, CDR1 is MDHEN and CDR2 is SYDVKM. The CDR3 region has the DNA TGTGCCAGCAGAAGTCCAGGGGGCCAAGAGACCCAGTACTTC. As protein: CASRSPGGQETQYF.

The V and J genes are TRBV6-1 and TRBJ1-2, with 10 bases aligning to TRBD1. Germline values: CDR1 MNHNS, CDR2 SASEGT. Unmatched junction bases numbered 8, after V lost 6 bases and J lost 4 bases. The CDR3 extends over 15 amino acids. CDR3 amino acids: CASRAGTGVGYGYTF. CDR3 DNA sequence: TGTGCCAGCAGAGCCGGGACAGGGGTGGGCTATGGCTACACCTTC.

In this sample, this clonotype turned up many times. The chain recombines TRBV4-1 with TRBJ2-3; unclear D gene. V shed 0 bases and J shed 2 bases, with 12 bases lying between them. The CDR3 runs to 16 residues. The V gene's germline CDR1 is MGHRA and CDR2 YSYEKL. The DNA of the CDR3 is TGCGCCAGCAGCCAAGATGTGGAAGCGTTCACAGATACGCAGTATTTT. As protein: CASSQDVEAFTDTQYF.

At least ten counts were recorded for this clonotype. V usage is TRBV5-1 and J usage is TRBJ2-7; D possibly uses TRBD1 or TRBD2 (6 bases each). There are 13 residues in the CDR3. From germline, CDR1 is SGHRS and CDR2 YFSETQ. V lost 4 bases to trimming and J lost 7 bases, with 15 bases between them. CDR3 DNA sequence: TGCGCCAGCAGCGGGGGCTTGGGGAGGGAGCAGTACTTC. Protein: CASSGGLGREQYF.

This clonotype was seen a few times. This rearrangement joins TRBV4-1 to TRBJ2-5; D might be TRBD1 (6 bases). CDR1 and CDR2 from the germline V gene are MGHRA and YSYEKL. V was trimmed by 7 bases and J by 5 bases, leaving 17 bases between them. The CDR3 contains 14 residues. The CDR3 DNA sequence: TGCGCCAGCAAAGCGAAAGGGGGTCAGGAGACCCAGTACTTC. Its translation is CASKAKGGQETQYF.